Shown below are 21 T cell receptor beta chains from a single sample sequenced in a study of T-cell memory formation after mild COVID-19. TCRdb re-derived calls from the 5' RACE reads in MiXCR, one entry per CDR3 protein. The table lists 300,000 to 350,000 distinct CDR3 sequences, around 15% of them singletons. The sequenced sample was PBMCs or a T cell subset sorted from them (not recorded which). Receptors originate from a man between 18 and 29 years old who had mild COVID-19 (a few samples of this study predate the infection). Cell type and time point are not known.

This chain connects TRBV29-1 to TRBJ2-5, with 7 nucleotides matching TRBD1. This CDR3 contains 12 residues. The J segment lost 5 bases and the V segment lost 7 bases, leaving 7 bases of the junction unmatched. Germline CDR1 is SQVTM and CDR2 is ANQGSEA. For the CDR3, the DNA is TGCAGCGCCGCCGGGACAGAGGAGACCCAGTACTTC. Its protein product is CSAAGTEETQYF.

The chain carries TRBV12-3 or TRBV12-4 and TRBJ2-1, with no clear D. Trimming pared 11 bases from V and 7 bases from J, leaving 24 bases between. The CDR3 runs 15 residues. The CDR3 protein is CAVDLTPEKWNEQFF. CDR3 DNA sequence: TGTGCCGTAGACCTAACCCCAGAGAAATGGAATGAGCAGTTCTTC.

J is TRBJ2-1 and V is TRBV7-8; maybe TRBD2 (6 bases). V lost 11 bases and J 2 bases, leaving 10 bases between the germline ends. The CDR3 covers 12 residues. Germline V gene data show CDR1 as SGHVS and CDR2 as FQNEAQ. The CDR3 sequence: CAGSGAYNEQFF. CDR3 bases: TGTGCCGGCTCGGGGGCCTACAATGAGCAGTTCTTC.

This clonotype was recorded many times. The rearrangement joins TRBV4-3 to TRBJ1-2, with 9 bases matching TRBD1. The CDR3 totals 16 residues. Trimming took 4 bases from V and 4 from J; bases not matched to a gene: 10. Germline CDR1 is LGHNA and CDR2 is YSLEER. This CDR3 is CASSRKTGGTSYGYTF. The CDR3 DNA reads TGCGCCAGCAGCCGTAAGACAGGGGGAACCTCCTATGGCTACACCTTC.

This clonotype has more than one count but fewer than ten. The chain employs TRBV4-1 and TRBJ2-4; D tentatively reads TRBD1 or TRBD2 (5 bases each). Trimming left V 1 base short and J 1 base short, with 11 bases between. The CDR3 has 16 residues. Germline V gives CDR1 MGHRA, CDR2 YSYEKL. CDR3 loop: CASSQGGVYAKNIQYF. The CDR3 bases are TGCGCCAGCAGCCAAGGAGGGGTTTATGCCAAAAACATTCAGTACTTC.

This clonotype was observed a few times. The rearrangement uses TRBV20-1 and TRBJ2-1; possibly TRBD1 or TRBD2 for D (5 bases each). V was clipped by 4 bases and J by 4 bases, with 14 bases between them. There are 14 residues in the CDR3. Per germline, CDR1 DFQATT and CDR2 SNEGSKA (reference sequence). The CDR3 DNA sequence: TGCAGTGCTATTCTTGGGGGACGATACAATGAGCAGTTCTTC. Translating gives CSAILGGRYNEQFF.

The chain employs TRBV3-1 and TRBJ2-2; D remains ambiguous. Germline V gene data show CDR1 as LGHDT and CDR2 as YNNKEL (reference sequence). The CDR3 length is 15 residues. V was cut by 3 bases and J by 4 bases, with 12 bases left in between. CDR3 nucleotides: TGTGCCAGCAGCCAGGGGTCCCTCGGCACCGGGGAGCTGTTTTTT. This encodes CASSQGSLGTGELFF. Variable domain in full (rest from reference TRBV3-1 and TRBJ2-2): DTAVSQTPKYLVTQMGNDKSIKCEQNLGHDTMYWYKQDSKKFLKIMFSYNNKELIINETVPNRFSPKSPDKAHLNLHINSLELGDSAVYFCASSQGSLGTGELFFGEGSRLTVL.

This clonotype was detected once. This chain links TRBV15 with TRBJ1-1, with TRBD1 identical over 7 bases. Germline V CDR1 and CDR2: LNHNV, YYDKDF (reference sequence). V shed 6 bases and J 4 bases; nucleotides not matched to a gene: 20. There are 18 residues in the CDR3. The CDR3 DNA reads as TGTGCCACCAGGCTCCAGCCAGGGGGTTTAATGCTGGTCACTGAAGCTTTCTTT. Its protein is CATRLQPGGLMLVTEAFF.

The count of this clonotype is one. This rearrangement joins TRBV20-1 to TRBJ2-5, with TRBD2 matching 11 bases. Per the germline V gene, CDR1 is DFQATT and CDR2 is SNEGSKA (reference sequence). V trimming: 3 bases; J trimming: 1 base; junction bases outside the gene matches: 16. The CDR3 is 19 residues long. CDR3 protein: CSARWGLAGGPLIQETQYF. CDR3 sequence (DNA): TGCAGTGCTAGGTGGGGCCTAGCGGGGGGCCCTCTCATCCAAGAGACCCAGTACTTC.

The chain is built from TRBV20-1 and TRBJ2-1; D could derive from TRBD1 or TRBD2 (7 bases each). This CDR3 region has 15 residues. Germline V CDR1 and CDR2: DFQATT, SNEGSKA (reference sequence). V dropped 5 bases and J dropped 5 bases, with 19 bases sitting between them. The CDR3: CSAPKEAGGDNEQFF. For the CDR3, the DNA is TGCAGTGCTCCAAAGGAGGCAGGGGGGGACAATGAGCAGTTCTTC.

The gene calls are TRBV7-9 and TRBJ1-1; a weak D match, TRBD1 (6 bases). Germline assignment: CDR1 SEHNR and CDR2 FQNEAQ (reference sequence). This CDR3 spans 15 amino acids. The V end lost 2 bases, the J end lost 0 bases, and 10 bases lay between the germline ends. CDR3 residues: CASSLPGGLNTEAFF. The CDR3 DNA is TGTGCCAGCAGCTTACCGGGGGGCTTGAACACTGAAGCTTTCTTT.

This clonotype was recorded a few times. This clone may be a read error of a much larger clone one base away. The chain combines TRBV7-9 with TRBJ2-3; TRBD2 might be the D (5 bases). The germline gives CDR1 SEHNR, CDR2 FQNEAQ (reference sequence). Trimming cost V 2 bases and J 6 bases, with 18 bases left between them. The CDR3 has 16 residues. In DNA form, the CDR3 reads TGTGCCAGCAGCTTACCCCACGTCCCCCCGGGGGATACGCAGTATTTT. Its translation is CASSLPHVPPGDTQYF. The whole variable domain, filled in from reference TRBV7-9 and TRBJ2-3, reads DTGVSQNPRHKITKRGQNVTFRCDPISEHNRLYWYRQTLGQGPEFLTYFQNEAQLEKSRLLSDRFSAERPKGSFSTLEIQRTEQGDSAMYLCASSLPHVPPGDTQYFGPGTRLTVL.

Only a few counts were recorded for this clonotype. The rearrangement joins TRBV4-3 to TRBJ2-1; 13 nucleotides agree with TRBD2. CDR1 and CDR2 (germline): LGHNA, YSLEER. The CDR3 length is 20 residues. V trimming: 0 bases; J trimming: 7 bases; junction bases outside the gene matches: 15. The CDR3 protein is CASSQDRWTSGGPRLNEQFF. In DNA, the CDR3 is TGCGCCAGCAGCCAAGATCGTTGGACTAGCGGGGGCCCCAGGTTGAATGAGCAGTTCTTC.

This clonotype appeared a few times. In DNA form, the CDR3 reads TGCAGCGTTGTATCACAGCAGCTAGGCTATGGCTACACCTTC. This codes for CSVVSQQLGYGYTF. This rearrangement joins TRBV29-1 to TRBJ1-2; no firm D call. V was trimmed by 4 bases and J by 4 bases, leaving 16 bases between them. CDR3 length equals 14 residues. The germline CDR1 and CDR2 sequences are SQVTM and ANQGSEA.

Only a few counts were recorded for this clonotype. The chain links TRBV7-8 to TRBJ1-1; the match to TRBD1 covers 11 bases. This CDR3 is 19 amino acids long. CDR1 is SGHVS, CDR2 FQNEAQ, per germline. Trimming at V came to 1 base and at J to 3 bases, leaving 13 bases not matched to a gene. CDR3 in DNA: TGTGCCAGCAGCTTAGGGAGGACAGGGGGCGCAGTAGAGGACACTGAAGCTTTCTTT. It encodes CASSLGRTGGAVEDTEAFF.

CDR3 DNA sequence: TGCGCCAGCAGCCCCGGGGACAGTATGAACACTGAAGCTTTCTTT. Its translation is CASSPGDSMNTEAFF. The chain combines TRBV4-1 with TRBJ1-1; 7 nucleotides agree with TRBD1. Germline assignment: CDR1 MGHRA and CDR2 YSYEKL. This CDR3 region has 15 residues. The V and J ends lost 4 bases and 0 bases, in that order; junction bases with no gene match: 5.

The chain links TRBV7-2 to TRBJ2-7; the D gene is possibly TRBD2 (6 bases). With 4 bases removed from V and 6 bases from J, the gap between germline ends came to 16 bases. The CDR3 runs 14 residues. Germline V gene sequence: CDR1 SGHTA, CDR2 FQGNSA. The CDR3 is CASSSAGGTPEQYF. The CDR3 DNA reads TGTGCCAGCAGCTCCGCCGGGGGTACCCCCGAGCAGTACTTC.

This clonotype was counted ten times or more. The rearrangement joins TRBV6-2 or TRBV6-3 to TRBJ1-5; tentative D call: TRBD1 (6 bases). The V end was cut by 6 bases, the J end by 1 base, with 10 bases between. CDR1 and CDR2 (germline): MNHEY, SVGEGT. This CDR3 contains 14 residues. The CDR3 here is CASSLQGSNQPQHF. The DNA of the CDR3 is TGTGCCAGCAGCCTACAGGGAAGCAATCAGCCCCAGCATTTT.

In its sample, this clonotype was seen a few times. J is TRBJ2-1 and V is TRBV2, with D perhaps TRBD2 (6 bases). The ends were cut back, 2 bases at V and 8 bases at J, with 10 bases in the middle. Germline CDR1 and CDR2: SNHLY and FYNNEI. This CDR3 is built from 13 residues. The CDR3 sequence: CASSELARDEQFF. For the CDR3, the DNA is TGTGCCAGCAGTGAACTAGCGCGCGATGAGCAGTTCTTC.

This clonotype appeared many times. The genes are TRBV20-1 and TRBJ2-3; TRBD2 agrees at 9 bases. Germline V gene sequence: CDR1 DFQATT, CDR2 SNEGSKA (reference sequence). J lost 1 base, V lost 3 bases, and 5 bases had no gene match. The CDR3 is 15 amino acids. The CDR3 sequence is CSASRASGGTDTQYF. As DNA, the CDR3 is TGCAGTGCTAGTAGGGCTAGCGGGGGCACAGATACGCAGTATTTT.

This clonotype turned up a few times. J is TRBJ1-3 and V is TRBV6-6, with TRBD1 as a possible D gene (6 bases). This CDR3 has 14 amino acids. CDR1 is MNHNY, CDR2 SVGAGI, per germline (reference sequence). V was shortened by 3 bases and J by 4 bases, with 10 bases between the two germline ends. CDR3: CASSYRGDGNTIYF. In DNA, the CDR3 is TGTGCCAGCAGTTATAGGGGGGACGGAAACACCATATATTTT.